The 20 T cell receptor beta chains below all came from one sample that was sequenced in a study of blood T cell repertoires in COVID-19. Method: immunoSEQ multiplex PCR; TCRdb's copy keeps in-frame clones and lacks some. The data contain hundreds of thousands of clones, approximately 90% of them singletons. The sequencing sample was made of PBMCs or T cells enriched from blood (not recorded which). These receptors were collected from a woman aged 40 to 50 with acute COVID-19.

J is TRBJ2-1 and V is TRBV19; D is ambiguous. V lost 5 bases and J lost 3, with 5 bases in between. Germline loops: CDR1 LNHDA, CDR2 SQIVND (reference sequence). CDR3 length equals 12 residues. CDR3 sequence (DNA): TGTGCCAGTAGTCGCAGCTACAATGAGCAGTTCTTC. Protein sequence: CASSRSYNEQFF.

CDR3 amino acids: CAISVGQGETQYF. The CDR3, as DNA: TGTGCCATCAGTGTAGGACAGGGGGAGACCCAGTACTTC. The chain has TRBV10-3 and TRBJ2-5; 9 nucleotides line up with TRBD1. The germline V gene has CDR1 ENHRY and CDR2 SYGVKD. The CDR3 loop spans 13 amino acids. Trimming removed 4 bases from V and 5 bases from J; junction bases left unmatched: 2.

CDR3 sequence: CASSPAELYQETQYF. CDR3 sequence (DNA): TGCGCCAGCAGTCCCGCGGAATTGTACCAAGAGACCCAGTACTTC. J is TRBJ2-5 and V is TRBV5-1; D gene uncertain. V shed 5 bases and J shed 0 bases, with 14 bases lying between them. The germline CDR1 and CDR2 sequences are SGHRS and YFSETQ. There are 15 residues in the CDR3.

CDR3 region: CASSLANGLRDGYTF. For the CDR3, the DNA is TGTGCCAGCAGCTTAGCCAACGGGTTACGGGATGGCTACACCTTC. The chain has TRBV7-8 and TRBJ1-2; D gene ambiguous. From germline, CDR1 is SGHVS and CDR2 FQNEAQ. V dropped 0 bases and J dropped 6 bases, with 14 bases sitting between them. The CDR3 totals 15 residues.

The rearrangement links TRBV10-1 to TRBJ2-1, with TRBD2 identical over 9 bases. CDR3 length: 16 residues. After removal of 0 bases from V and 9 bases from J, the junction contained 9 bases not matched to a gene. The germline V gene encodes CDR1 WNHNN and CDR2 SYGVQD (reference sequence). The CDR3 spells CASSESRGGAQGEQFF. Here the CDR3 DNA reads TGCGCCAGCAGTGAGTCGCGCGGGGGGGCGCAGGGTGAGCAGTTCTTC.

This clone was counted a single time. V gene TRBV5-4 combines with J gene TRBJ1-6, with 11 positions matching TRBD1. The V gene's germline CDR1 is SGHNT and CDR2 YYREEE (reference sequence). V was pared by 2 bases and J by 7 bases, with 5 bases of the junction left unmatched. The CDR3 runs to 16 residues. CDR3 loop: CASSLRDRGMNSPLHF. CDR3 sequence (DNA): TGTGCCAGCAGCTTACGGGACAGGGGGATGAATTCACCCCTCCACTTT.

V gene TRBV11-3 combines with J gene TRBJ1-1; D may be TRBD1 (5 bases). The germline gives CDR1 SGHNT, CDR2 YENEEA. The CDR3 covers 13 residues. Trimming took 4 bases from V and 6 from J, leaving 12 bases between them. CDR3 sequence (DNA): TGTGCCAGCAGCTACATCGGGGGGGCTGAAGCTTTCTTT. It codes for CASSYIGGAEAFF.

V and J are TRBV30 and TRBJ2-2; 12 positions agree with TRBD2. Germline CDR1 and CDR2: GTSNPN and SVGIG (reference sequence). V trimming: 3 bases; J trimming: 7 bases; junction bases outside the gene matches: 9. The CDR3 extends over 16 amino acids. Here the CDR3 reads CAWSDKRLAGVGELFF. The DNA of the CDR3 is TGTGCCTGGAGCGATAAGAGACTAGCGGGAGTCGGGGAGCTGTTTTTT. The full variable domain, its missing parts supplied by reference TRBV30 and TRBJ2-2, is SQTIHQWPATLVQPVGSPLSLECTVEGTSNPNLYWYRQAAGRGLQLLFYSVGIGQISSEVPQNLSASRPQDRQFILSSKKLLLSDSGFYLCAWSDKRLAGVGELFFGEGSRLTVL.

The chain is built from TRBV7-2 and TRBJ1-1; TRBD1 is a possible D gene (5 bases). Looked up from germline, CDR1 is SGHTA and CDR2 is FQGNSA. Between the trimmed V and J ends, which lost 0 bases and 0 bases, there was a span of 17 bases. The CDR3 length is 18 residues. The CDR3 sequence: CASSLARGAKRMNTEAFF. The CDR3 DNA reads as TGTGCCAGCAGCTTAGCGCGTGGGGCTAAGCGCATGAACACTGAAGCTTTCTTT.

V gene TRBV24-1 combines with J gene TRBJ2-3; TRBD2 agrees at 9 bases. From germline, CDR1 is KGHDR and CDR2 SFDVKD. V shed 4 bases, J shed 5 bases, and the junction held 9 bases outside the gene matches. The CDR3 covers 16 residues. The CDR3 reads CATSDPAGGVKDTQYF. The CDR3 DNA reads TGTGCCACCAGTGACCCAGCGGGAGGTGTGAAAGATACGCAGTATTTT.

This clone was found once. CDR3 amino acids: CASSEERDRGAEKLFF. DNA of the CDR3: TGCGCCAGCAGTGAGGAAAGGGACAGGGGGGCTGAAAAACTGTTTTTT. The chain is built from TRBV10-2 and TRBJ1-4, with 11 bases lining up with TRBD1. The germline V gene has CDR1 WSHSY and CDR2 SAAADI. The V gene end was trimmed by 2 bases and the J gene end by 7 bases; junction bases not matched to a gene: 6. The CDR3 runs to 16 residues.

The chain combines TRBV20-1 with TRBJ2-1, with D maybe TRBD2 (6 bases). CDR3 length: 15 amino acids. V lost 3 bases, J lost 3 bases, and 15 bases lay in between. Germline V gene sequence: CDR1 DFQATT, CDR2 SNEGSKA (reference sequence). CDR3 bases: TGCAGTGCTAGTAGCCTTGGACTACTCTACAATGAGCAGTTCTTC. It specifies CSASSLGLLYNEQFF.

The chain recombines TRBV27 with TRBJ1-1; tentative D call: TRBD1 (5 bases). V lost 5 bases and J 1 base, leaving 11 bases between the germline ends. The CDR3 has 14 residues. Germline V lookup: CDR1 MNHEY, CDR2 SMNVEV (reference sequence). CDR3 residues: CASSPQGWNTEAFF. The CDR3 nucleotides read TGTGCCAGCAGTCCGCAGGGTTGGAACACTGAAGCTTTCTTT.

J is TRBJ2-5 and V is TRBV18; D unclear. The V and J ends lost 3 bases and 3 bases respectively, with 8 bases between them. In germline, CDR1 is KGHSH, CDR2 LQKENI. CDR3 size: 13 residues. The DNA of the CDR3 is TGTGCCAGCTCACCGTATCGGGAAGAGACCCAGTACTTC. Its translation is CASSPYREETQYF.

This chain uses TRBV7-9 with TRBJ2-7, with 7 bases lining up with TRBD1. Germline lookup yields CDR1 SEHNR and CDR2 FQNEAQ (reference sequence). J gave up 13 bases and V 5 bases, and 11 bases lay outside the gene matches. CDR3 size: 12 residues. The CDR3 DNA sequence: TGTGCCAGCAGCCCAGACAGGGTTGGTTTTTACGTC. Protein sequence: CASSPDRVGFYV.

The chain combines TRBV7-9 with TRBJ2-1, with 9 bases identical to TRBD1. CDR3 length equals 17 residues. With 1 base clipped from V and 7 bases from J, the junction kept 11 bases outside the gene matches. In germline, CDR1 is SEHNR, CDR2 FQNEAQ (reference sequence). The CDR3 loop is CASSLGRRHRGRNEQFF. The CDR3 coding sequence is TGTGCCAGCAGCTTAGGTCGGAGGCACAGGGGGCGGAATGAGCAGTTCTTC.

V gene TRBV7-2 combines with J gene TRBJ2-2; TRBD2 aligns across 15 bases. J was trimmed by 4 bases and V by 3 bases; bases with no gene match: 6. Germline assignment: CDR1 SGHTA and CDR2 FQGNSA. The CDR3 runs to 18 residues. The CDR3 loop is CASSFQGLAGGSTGELFF. As DNA, the CDR3 is TGTGCCAGCAGCTTCCAGGGACTAGCGGGAGGTTCCACCGGGGAGCTGTTTTTT.

The chain joins TRBV19 to TRBJ1-3; no clear D gene. The CDR3 extends over 17 amino acids. Trimming removed 0 bases at V and 5 bases at J, with 17 bases between. Germline-derived CDR1 and CDR2 are LNHDA and SQIVND (reference sequence). The CDR3 protein is CASSIDSPGRIRNTIYF. DNA for the CDR3: TGTGCCAGTAGTATAGATTCGCCCGGGAGAATACGAAACACCATATATTTT.

Concerning this clone itself: This same CDR3 is encoded by further DNA sequences in the sample. The chain combines TRBV19 with TRBJ1-5, with D unclear. CDR1 is LNHDA and CDR2 is SQIVND in the germline V gene (reference sequence). V dropped 0 bases and J dropped 4 bases, with 4 bases sitting between them. The length of the CDR3 is 13 residues. The DNA of the CDR3 is TGTGCCAGTAGTATAGACCCGAATCAGCCCCAGCATTTT. Protein: CASSIDPNQPQHF.

The V and J genes are TRBV28 and TRBJ1-5, with 8 bases aligning to TRBD1. Germline V gene lookup returns CDR1 MDHEN and CDR2 SYDVKM. This CDR3 comprises 15 residues. V trimming: 4 bases; J trimming: 4 bases; junction bases outside the gene matches: 6. CDR3 residues: CASSSPTGVNQPQHF. The CDR3 DNA follows: TGTGCCAGCAGTTCCCCGACAGGGGTTAATCAGCCCCAGCATTTT.